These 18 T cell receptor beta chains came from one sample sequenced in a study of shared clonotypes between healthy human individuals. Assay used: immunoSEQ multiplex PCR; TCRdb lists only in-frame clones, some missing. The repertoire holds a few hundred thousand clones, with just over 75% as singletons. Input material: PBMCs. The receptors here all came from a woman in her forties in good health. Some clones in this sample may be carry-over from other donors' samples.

The CDR3 loop reads CASSLMGGTDTQYF. CDR3 DNA: TGTGCCAGCAGCTTAATGGGAGGAACAGATACGCAGTATTTT. The chain carries TRBV7-9 and TRBJ2-3; TRBD2 might be the D (6 bases). From germline, CDR1 is SEHNR and CDR2 FQNEAQ (reference sequence). The CDR3 length is 14 residues. Trimming pared 2 bases from V and 3 bases from J, leaving 9 bases between.

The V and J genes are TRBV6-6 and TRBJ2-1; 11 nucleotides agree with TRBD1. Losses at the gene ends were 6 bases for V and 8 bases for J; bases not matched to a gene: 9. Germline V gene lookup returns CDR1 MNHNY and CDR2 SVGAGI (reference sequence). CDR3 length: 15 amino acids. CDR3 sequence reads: CASSSRGQGAYEQFF. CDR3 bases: TGTGCCAGCAGCTCCCGAGGACAGGGGGCCTATGAGCAGTTCTTC.

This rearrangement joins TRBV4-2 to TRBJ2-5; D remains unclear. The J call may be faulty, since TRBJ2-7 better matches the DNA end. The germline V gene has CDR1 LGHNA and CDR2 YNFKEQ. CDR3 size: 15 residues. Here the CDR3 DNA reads TGTGCCAGCAGCCAAGATTCGTCCGGGTACTACGAGCAGTACTTC. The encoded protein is CASSQDSSGYYEQYF.

This CDR3 reads CASSRGGLAGAEETQYF. The CDR3 region has the DNA TGCGCCAGCAGCCGAGGGGGACTAGCGGGAGCTGAAGAGACCCAGTACTTC. The chain employs TRBV5-1 and TRBJ2-5, with 14 bases that match TRBD2. Germline assignment: CDR1 SGHRS and CDR2 YFSETQ. With V trimmed by 4 bases and J by 3 bases, 8 bases remained unmatched. The CDR3 is 17 amino acids. The variable domain in full, completed from reference TRBV5-1 and TRBJ2-5, reads KAGVTQTPRYLIKTRGQQVTLSCSPISGHRSVSWYQQTPGQGLQFLFEYFSETQRNKGNFPGRFSGRQFSNSRSEMNVSTLELGDSALYLCASSRGGLAGAEETQYFGPGTRLLVL.

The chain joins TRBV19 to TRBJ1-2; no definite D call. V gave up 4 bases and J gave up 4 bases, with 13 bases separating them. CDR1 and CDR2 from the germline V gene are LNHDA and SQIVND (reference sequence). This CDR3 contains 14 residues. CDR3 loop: CASSSHTSSYGYTF. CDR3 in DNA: TGTGCCAGTAGTAGCCATACATCGTCCTATGGCTACACCTTC.

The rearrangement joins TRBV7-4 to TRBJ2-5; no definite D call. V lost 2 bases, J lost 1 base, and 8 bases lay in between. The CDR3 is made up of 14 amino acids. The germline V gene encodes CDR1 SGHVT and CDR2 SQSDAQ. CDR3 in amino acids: CASSLRTAQETQYF. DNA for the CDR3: TGTGCCAGCAGCTTACGGACGGCCCAAGAGACCCAGTACTTC.

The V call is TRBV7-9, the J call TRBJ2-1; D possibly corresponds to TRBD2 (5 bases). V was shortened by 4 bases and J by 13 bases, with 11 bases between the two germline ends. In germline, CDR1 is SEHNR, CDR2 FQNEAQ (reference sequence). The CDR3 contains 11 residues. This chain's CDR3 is CASSSLAAQFF. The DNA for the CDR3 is TGTGCCAGCAGCTCCCTAGCTGCACAGTTCTTC.

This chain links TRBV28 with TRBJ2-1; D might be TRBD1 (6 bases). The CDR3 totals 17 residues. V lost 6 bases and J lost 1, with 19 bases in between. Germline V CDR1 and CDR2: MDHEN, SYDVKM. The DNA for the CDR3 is TGTGCCAGCAGCCCGGACCTGGGCAGGGGTTCCTACAATGAGCAGTTCTTC. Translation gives CASSPDLGRGSYNEQFF.

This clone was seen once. In DNA, the CDR3 is TGTGCCAGCAGTCCCCGTGCCTTGAACACTGAAGCTTTCTTT. This sequence encodes CASSPRALNTEAFF. The chain links TRBV28 to TRBJ1-1; D uncertain. V lost 5 bases to trimming and J lost 0 bases, with 10 bases between them. CDR1 and CDR2 (germline): MDHEN, SYDVKM. This CDR3 contains 14 residues.

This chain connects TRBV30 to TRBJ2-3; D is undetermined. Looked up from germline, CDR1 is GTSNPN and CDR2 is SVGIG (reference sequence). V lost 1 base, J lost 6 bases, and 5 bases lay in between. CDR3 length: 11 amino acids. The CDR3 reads CAWSGIDTQYF. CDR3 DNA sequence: TGTGCCTGGAGTGGGATTGATACGCAGTATTTT.

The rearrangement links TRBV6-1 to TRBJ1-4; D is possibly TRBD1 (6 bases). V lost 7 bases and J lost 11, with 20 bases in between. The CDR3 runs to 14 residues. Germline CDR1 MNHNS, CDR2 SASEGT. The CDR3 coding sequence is TGTGCCAGCACCGGAGGGCAGGGGCTGGGGAAACTGTTTTTT. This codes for CASTGGQGLGKLFF.

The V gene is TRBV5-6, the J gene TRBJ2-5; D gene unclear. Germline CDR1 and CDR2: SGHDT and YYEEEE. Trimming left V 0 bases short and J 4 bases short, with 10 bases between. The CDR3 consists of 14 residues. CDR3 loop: CASSLAMGLETQYF. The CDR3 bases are TGTGCCAGCAGCTTGGCCATGGGTTTAGAGACCCAGTACTTC.

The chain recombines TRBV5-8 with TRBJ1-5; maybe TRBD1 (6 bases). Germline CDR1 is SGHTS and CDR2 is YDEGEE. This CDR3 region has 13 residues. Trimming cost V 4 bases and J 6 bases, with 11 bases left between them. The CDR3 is CASSHRDAQPQHF. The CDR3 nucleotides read TGTGCCAGCAGCCACAGGGACGCTCAGCCCCAGCATTTT.

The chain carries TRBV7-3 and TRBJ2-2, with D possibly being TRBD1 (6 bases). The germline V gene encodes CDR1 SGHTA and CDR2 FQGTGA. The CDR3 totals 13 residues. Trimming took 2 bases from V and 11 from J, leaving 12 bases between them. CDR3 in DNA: TGTGCCAGCAGCTTATCGTGGACAGAAGAGCTGTTTTTT. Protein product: CASSLSWTEELFF.

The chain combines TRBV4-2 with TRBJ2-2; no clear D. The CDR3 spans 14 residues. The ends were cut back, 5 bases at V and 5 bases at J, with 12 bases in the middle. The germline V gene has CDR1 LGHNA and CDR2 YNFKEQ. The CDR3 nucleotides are TGTGCCAGCAGCTCCCTACAGCAGACCGGGGAGCTGTTTTTT. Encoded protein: CASSSLQQTGELFF.

The CDR3 DNA reads TGTGCCAGCAGCGTAGGAGAGTACTATGGCTACACCTTC. Amino acid sequence: CASSVGEYYGYTF. V and J are TRBV9 and TRBJ1-2; no firm D call. CDR1 and CDR2 from the germline V gene are SGDLS and YYNGEE. V was pared by 0 bases and J by 3 bases, with 6 bases between. The CDR3 contains 13 residues.

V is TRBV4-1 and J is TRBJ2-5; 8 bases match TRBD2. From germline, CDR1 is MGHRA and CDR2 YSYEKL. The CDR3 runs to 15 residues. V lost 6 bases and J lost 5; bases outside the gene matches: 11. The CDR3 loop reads CASSPSERELETQYF. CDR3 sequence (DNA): TGCGCCAGCAGTCCGAGTGAGCGGGAGTTGGAGACCCAGTACTTC.

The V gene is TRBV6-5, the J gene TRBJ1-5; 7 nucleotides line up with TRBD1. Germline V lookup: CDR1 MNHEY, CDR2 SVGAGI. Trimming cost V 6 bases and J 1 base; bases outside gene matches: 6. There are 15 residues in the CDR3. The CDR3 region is CASRRQGSSNQPQHF. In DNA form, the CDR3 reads TGTGCCAGCAGACGACAGGGTTCAAGCAATCAGCCCCAGCATTTT.